Sequencing of this TCR beta chain was carried out in a study of regulatory T cells in long-lasting Graves disease. Study-level results: Persistent disease was associated with favored TRBV28 usage and with favored use of TRBJ1-2 and TRBJ2-5.

Relying on iRepertoire HTBI primers and Arm-PCR of CDR3 regions, the team built TCR beta libraries. TCRdb recomputed calls from the multiplex PCR reads with MiXCR, one row per CDR3 protein. The profile shows approximately 690,000 distinct CDR3 sequences, 25% to 30% of them singletons. The time point here: persistent/refractory GD, antithyroid drugs over 5 years with positive TRAb. The TCR library was made from RNA that had been extracted from PBMCs in TRIzol. With EDTA tubes as the receptacles, around 10 milliliters of peripheral blood were drawn. This clonotype has just a few counts. Its antigen is still unknown. Germline CDR1 reads SQVTM; CDR2 reads ANQGSEA. CDR3 length equals 17 residues. The trim removed 8 bases at V and 3 bases at J, leaving 10 bases unmatched.

The J gene is TRBJ2-2, the V gene TRBV29-1, with TRBD2 matching over 15 bases. The sequence was collected from a female donor with Graves disease. Material: peripheral blood mononuclear cells (PBMCs), obtained when the disease was refractory, from a patient treated with antithyroid drugs. In DNA form, the CDR3 reads TGCAGCCTTGGCGGGACTAGCGGGAGGAGGTACACCGGGGAGCTGTTTTTT. Its translation is CSLGGTSGRRYTGELFF.